This record covers a single T cell receptor beta chain. Antigen specificity is unknown. The data belong to a study of response to subunit inactivated influenza vaccine. Notes on the study in general: With each seasonal influenza vaccination, the authors suggested, few new T cells are recruited.

TCRdb passed the RT-PCR reads through MiXCR, listing each CDR3 protein once. Of about 700,000 distinct CDR3 sequences in the sample, roughly 13% were seen once. The V gene's germline CDR1 is SNHLY and CDR2 FYNNEI. The CDR3 spans 18 residues. V lost 11 bases, J lost 2 bases, and 28 bases lay in between. The material was PBMCs from blood, obtained roughly 15 days before vaccination. This chain joins TRBV2 and TRBJ1-5, with unresolved D. This clonotype was obtained from a man aged 50-60 years who received an inactivated influenza vaccine. CDR3 loop: CALCKHPNGRQGNQPQHF. In DNA, the CDR3 is TGTGCCCTCTGTAAACATCCAAACGGGCGGCAGGGCAATCAGCCCCAGCATTTT.